The sequence of this TCR beta chain was determined in a study of T cell responses to AZD1222 COVID-19 vaccine. Study findings and constraints: Donor demographics were predominantly white British with a female majority; clonal diversity may be underestimated. Only five to seven individuals given AZD1222 were seropositive at baseline.

Profiling relied on immunoSEQ multiplex PCR, and the TCRdb table lists in-frame clones only, not all of them. The sample lists around 150,000 clones, 80% to 95% occurring once. The CDR3 length is 16 residues. V shed 5 bases and J shed 1 base, with 17 bases lying between them. Germline CDR1 and CDR2: SEHNR and FQNEAQ (reference sequence). A note on this clone: Its antigen is not known.

The sample here was peripheral blood, taken on day 0 of AZD1222 vaccination. V gene TRBV7-9 combines with J gene TRBJ1-1; tentative D call: TRBD1 (6 bases). The receptor comes from an adult in good health. CDR3 region: CASSTTTGYPNTEAFF. The CDR3 nucleotides read TGTGCCAGCAGCACTACCACAGGGTACCCGAACACTGAAGCTTTCTTT.